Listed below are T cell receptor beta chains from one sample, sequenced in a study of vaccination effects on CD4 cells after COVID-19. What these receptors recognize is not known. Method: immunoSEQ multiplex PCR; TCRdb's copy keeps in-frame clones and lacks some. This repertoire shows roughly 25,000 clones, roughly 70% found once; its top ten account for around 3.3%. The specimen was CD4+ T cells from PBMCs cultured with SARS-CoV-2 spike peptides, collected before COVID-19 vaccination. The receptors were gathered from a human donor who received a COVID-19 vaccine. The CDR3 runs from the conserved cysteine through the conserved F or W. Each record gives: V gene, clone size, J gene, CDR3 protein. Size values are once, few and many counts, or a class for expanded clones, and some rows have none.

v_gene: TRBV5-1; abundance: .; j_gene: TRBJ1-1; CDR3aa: CASSPVGFSNTEAFF
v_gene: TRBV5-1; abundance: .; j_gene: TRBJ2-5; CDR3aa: CASTARGVETQYF
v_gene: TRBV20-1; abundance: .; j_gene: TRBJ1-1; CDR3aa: CSARTGREAFF
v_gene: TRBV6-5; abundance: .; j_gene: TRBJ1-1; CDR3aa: CASSPRTGGTEAFF
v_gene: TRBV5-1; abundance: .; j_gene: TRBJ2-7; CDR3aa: CASSLSLAGADEQYF
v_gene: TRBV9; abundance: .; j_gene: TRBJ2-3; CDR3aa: CASSKGLPLDTQYF
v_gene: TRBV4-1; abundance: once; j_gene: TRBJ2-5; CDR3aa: CASSRPTGSVQETQYF
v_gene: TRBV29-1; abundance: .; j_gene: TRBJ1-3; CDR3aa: CSAKTAGNTIYF
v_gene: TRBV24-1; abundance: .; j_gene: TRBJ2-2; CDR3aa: CATSTRTNTGELFF
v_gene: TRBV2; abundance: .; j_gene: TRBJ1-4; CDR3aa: CASFSQGTANEKLFF
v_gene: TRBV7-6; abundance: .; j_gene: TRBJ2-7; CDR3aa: CASSLGAGRSSYEQYF
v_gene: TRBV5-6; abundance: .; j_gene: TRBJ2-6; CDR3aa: CASSLAVEGRGSRANVLTF
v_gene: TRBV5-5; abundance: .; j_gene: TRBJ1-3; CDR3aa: CASSLDRAFSGNTIYF
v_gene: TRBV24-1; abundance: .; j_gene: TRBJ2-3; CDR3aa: CATSGGTGSTDTQYF
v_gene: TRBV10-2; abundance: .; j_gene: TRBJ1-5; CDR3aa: CASSKAGTDSNQPQHF
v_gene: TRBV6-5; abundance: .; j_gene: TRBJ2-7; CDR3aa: CASSSRGVSTYEQYF
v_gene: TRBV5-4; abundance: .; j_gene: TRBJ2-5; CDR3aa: CASSFETQETQYF
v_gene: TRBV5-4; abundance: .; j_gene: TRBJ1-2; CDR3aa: CASSLAGQINYGYTF
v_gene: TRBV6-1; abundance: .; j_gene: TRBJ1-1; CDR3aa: CASSEWAGRVNTEAFF
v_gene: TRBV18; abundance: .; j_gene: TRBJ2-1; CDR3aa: CASSPPMVPEQFF
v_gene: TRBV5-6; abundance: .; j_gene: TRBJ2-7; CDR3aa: CASSHGTGFVTGEQYF
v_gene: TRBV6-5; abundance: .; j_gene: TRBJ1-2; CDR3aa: CASTEGIQYTF
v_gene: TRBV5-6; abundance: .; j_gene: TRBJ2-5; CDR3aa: CASSLIVTQETQYF
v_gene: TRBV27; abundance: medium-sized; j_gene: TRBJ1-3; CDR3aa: CASSPQIGNTIYF
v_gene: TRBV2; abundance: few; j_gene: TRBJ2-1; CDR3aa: CASRLDRGSYNEQFF
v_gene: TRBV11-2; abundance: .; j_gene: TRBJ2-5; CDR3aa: CASSLDVLASGEETQYF
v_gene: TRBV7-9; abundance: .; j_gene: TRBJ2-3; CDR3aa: CASSPRTSGSLTDTQYF
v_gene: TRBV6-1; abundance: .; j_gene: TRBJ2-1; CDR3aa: CASSEIEVYNEQFF
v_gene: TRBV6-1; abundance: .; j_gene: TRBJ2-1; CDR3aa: CASRAGTGGNEQFF
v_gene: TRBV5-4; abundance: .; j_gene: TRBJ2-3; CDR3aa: CASSRDPRTDTQYF
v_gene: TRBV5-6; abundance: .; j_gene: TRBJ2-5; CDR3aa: CASSLTGIQETQYF
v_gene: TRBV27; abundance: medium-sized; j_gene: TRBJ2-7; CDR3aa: CASSFRPTGGHEQYF
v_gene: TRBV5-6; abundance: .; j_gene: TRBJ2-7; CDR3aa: CASSLYRSYEQYF
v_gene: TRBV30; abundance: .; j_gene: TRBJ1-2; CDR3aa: CAWVPRRGHLSWGGYTF
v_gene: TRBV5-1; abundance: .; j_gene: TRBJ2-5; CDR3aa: CASSLVGQTQETQYF
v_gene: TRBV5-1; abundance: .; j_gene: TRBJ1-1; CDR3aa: CASSLAGRVISPSMNTEAFF
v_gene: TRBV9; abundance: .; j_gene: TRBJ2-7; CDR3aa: CASSDGSGRTYEQYF
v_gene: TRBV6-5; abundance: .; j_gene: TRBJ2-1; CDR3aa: CASSYSVQVLDNEQFF
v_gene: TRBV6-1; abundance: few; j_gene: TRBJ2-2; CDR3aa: CASRELAGGGTGELFF
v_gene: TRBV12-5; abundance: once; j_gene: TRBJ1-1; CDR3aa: CASARSGGGEAFF